The clone carrying this TCR beta chain has a count of ten or more. The data are from a study of T cell repertoires in cytomegalovirus infection. Trimming cost V 7 bases and J 2 bases, with 14 bases left between them. CDR1 and CDR2 (germline): SGHTA, FQGNSA. There are 14 residues in the CDR3. TCRdb analysed the reads with MiXCR anew, one entry per CDR3 protein. The sample holds almost 500,000 distinct CDR3 sequences, approximately 10% seen once. The sample taken for sequencing was PBMCs. The source of this sequence is a human donor in good health (CMV status not recorded). Some clones in this sample may be carry-over from other donors' samples. The genes are TRBV7-2 and TRBJ2-5; no reliable D call. Here the CDR3 reads CASTGRRSQETQYF. In nucleotides, the CDR3 is TGTGCCAGCACCGGAAGACGGTCGCAAGAGACCCAGTACTTC.